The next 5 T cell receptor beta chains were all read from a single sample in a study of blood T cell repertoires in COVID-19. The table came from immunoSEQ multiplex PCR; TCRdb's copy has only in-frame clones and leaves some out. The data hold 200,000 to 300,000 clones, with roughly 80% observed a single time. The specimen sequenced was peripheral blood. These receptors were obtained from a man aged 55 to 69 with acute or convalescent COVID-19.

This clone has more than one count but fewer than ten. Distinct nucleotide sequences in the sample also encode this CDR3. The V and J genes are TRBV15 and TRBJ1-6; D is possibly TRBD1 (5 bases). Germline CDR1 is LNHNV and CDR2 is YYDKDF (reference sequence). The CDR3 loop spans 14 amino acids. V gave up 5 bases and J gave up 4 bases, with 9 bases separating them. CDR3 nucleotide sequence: TGTGCCACCAGCTCTAGGGGTTATAATTCACCCCTCCACTTT. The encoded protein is CATSSRGYNSPLHF.

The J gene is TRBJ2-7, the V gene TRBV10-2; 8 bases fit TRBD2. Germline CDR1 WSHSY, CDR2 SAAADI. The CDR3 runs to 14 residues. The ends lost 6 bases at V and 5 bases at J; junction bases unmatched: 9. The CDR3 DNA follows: TGCGCCAGCAGCCCCGGGGGGGAGAACAACGAGCAGTACTTC. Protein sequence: CASSPGGENNEQYF.

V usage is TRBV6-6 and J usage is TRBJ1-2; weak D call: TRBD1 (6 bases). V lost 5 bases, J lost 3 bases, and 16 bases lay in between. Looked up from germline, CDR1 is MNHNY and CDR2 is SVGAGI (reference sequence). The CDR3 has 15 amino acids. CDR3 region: CASSSIAGGDYGYTF. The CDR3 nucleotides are TGTGCCAGCAGTAGCATAGCGGGGGGCGACTATGGCTACACCTTC.

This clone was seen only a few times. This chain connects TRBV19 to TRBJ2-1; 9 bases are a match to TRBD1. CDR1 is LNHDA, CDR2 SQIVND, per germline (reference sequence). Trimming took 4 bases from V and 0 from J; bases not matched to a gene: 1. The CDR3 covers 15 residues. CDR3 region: CASSKTGGSYNEQFF. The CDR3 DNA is TGTGCCAGTAGTAAGACAGGGGGCTCCTACAATGAGCAGTTCTTC.

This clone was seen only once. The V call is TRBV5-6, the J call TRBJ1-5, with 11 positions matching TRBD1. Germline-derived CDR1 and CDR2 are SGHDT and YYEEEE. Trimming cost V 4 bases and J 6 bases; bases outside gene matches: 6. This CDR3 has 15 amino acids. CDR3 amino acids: CASSSGQGAGQPQHF. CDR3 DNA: TGTGCCAGCAGCAGCGGACAGGGGGCTGGTCAGCCCCAGCATTTT.